The rows below give T cell receptor beta chains drawn from one sample of a study of cytomegalovirus exposure and HLA in healthy donors. TCRdb's table, derived via immunoSEQ multiplex PCR, lists solely in-frame clones and lacks some. The data hold roughly 150,000 clones, with roughly four fifths observed a single time. Sequencing was performed on PBMCs. The receptors were sampled from a man between 18 and 29 years old in good health and CMV-seronegative. CDR3s include the opening cysteine and the closing phenylalanine or tryptophan. The order of the fields is V gene, D gene, J gene, clone size, CDR3 protein, CDR3 DNA. A D gene is named only where the DNA matches it firmly. Where a row states a size, it is once, few, many or the class of an expanded clone; other rows omit it.

V gene: TRBV29-1; D gene: NA; J gene: TRBJ1-2; clone size: NA; CDR3 protein: CSAEDSLGYTF; CDR3 DNA: TGCAGCGCCGAGGATTCGCTTGGCTACACCTTC
V gene: TRBV2; D gene: NA; J gene: TRBJ1-4; clone size: NA; CDR3 protein: CASSDVPGSEKLFF; CDR3 DNA: TGTGCCAGCAGTGATGTCCCGGGGAGTGAAAAACTGTTTTTT
V gene: TRBV6-5; D gene: NA; J gene: TRBJ2-7; clone size: few; CDR3 protein: CASSQFHSYEQYF; CDR3 DNA: TGTGCCAGCAGCCAGTTCCACTCCTACGAGCAGTACTTC
V gene: TRBV27; D gene: TRBD1; J gene: TRBJ1-2; clone size: NA; CDR3 protein: CASSGDSGYGYTF; CDR3 DNA: TGTGCCAGCAGCGGGGACAGCGGGTATGGCTACACCTTC
V gene: TRBV30; D gene: NA; J gene: TRBJ1-1; clone size: NA; CDR3 protein: CAWREDIPNTEAFF; CDR3 DNA: TGTGCCTGGAGAGAGGACATACCGAACACTGAAGCTTTCTTT
V gene: TRBV28; D gene: NA; J gene: TRBJ2-7; clone size: once; CDR3 protein: CASMAPDRAYEQYF; CDR3 DNA: TGTGCCAGCATGGCCCCCGACAGAGCCTACGAGCAGTACTTC
V gene: TRBV28; D gene: TRBD1; J gene: TRBJ2-6; clone size: NA; CDR3 protein: CASSSTGEVLSGANVLTF; CDR3 DNA: TGTGCCAGCAGTTCGACAGGGGAGGTGCTCTCTGGGGCCAACGTCCTGACTTTC
V gene: TRBV18; D gene: NA; J gene: TRBJ1-5; clone size: NA; CDR3 protein: CASSLSQGVLQPQHF; CDR3 DNA: TGTGCCAGCTCACTAAGCCAGGGTGTCCTTCAGCCCCAGCATTTT
V gene: TRBV5-1; D gene: NA; J gene: TRBJ2-2; clone size: NA; CDR3 protein: CASSSRQDGELFF; CDR3 DNA: TGCGCCAGCAGCTCCAGACAGGACGGGGAGCTGTTTTTT
V gene: TRBV19; D gene: TRBD1; J gene: TRBJ2-7; clone size: NA; CDR3 protein: CASTGTGLSEQYF; CDR3 DNA: TGTGCCAGTACGGGGACAGGGCTGTCCGAGCAGTACTTC
V gene: TRBV28; D gene: TRBD1; J gene: TRBJ1-5; clone size: NA; CDR3 protein: CASSPRGSGTYQPQHF; CDR3 DNA: TGTGCCAGCAGCCCCAGGGGGTCCGGAACCTATCAGCCCCAGCATTTT
V gene: TRBV5-6; D gene: TRBD1; J gene: TRBJ2-7; clone size: NA; CDR3 protein: CASSPQTGGGEQYF; CDR3 DNA: TGTGCCAGCAGCCCACAGACAGGGGGCGGCGAGCAGTACTTC
V gene: TRBV7-6; D gene: TRBD2; J gene: TRBJ2-2; clone size: NA; CDR3 protein: CASSLGLAGVPGELFF; CDR3 DNA: TGTGCCAGCAGCTTAGGCCTGGCGGGAGTCCCCGGGGAGCTGTTTTTT
V gene: TRBV27; D gene: NA; J gene: TRBJ2-7; clone size: NA; CDR3 protein: CATLGGEQYF; CDR3 DNA: TGTGCCACCCTGGGGGGAGAGCAGTACTTC
V gene: TRBV7-9; D gene: NA; J gene: TRBJ2-5; clone size: NA; CDR3 protein: CASSPDTGASRETQYF; CDR3 DNA: TGTGCCAGCAGCCCAGATACAGGCGCATCGAGAGAGACCCAGTACTTC